This T cell receptor beta chain was identified in a study of T cell responses to AZD1222 COVID-19 vaccine. Study overall: Second-dose recipients at about 4 or about 12 weeks were treated as one pooled group.

Profiling relied on immunoSEQ multiplex PCR, and the TCRdb table lists in-frame clones only, not all of them. In the table there are about 130,000 clones, 92% of which are singletons. Study results and limitations: The donors showed a predominance of white British ancestry and of females, with possible underestimation of clonal diversity. Unmutated variant regions are reportedly targeted by nearly half of spike-specific TCRs. Vaccine-associated CD4 TCRs ranged over spike, dominating at 160-218 and 743-854.

This clone occurred a few times. Its antigen is unknown. CDR1 and CDR2 (germline): MNHEY, SVGAGI. Trimming took off 4 bases at V and 11 bases at J, with 11 bases between the two ends. The CDR3 runs to 12 residues. V and J are TRBV6-5 and TRBJ1-4; a possible D gene is TRBD1 (5 bases). The receptor was isolated from an adult in good health. The sample here was peripheral blood, taken on day 0 of AZD1222 vaccination. The CDR3 DNA is TGTGCCAGCAGTTCCGGGACGGGGAAACTGTTTTTT. Its translation is CASSSGTGKLFF.